This TCR beta chain comes out of a study of beta chain features in type 1 diabetes. Notes on the study in general: Shortening of TCRB CDR3s, moderate but significant, appeared in all four CD4+ subsets of Type 1 diabetes patients. Naive, central memory and Treg TCRB repertoires appeared more alike in patients than in healthy donors.

On average, the one heparinised blood draw given by each donor was approximately 0.12 L. CD45RO/CCR7/CD25/CD127/CD95/CD27 sorting isolated CD4+ naive, central memory, regulatory and stem cell-like memory cells. V lost 4 bases, J lost 7 bases, and 14 bases lay in between. The CDR3 consists of 14 residues. Germline V CDR1 and CDR2: MDHEN, SYDVKM. This clone occurred a few times. Its specificity is not known. The authors reverse transcribed all of the isolated RNA, so sequencing captured expressed TCRB transcripts. Profiled with immunoSEQ multiplex PCR; TCRdb holds only in-frame clones, not every one. Of about 160,000 clones listed, 9% are singletons.

Material for sequencing was central memory CD4+ T cells from blood. The source of this sequence is a young woman with type 1 diabetes. This rearrangement joins TRBV28 to TRBJ1-5, with a possible D match to TRBD1 (6 bases). The CDR3 protein is CASSSQGIGQPQHF. In nucleotides, the CDR3 is TGTGCCAGCAGTTCTCAGGGGATCGGGCAGCCCCAGCATTTT.